This T cell receptor (beta chain) came from a study of identifying expanded T cells in peripheral blood. V lost 3 bases and J lost 6, with 15 bases in between. This CDR3 has 14 residues. CDR1 is KGHSH, CDR2 LQKENI, per germline. Clones were read by immunoSEQ multiplex PCR, and TCRdb kept only the in-frame ones, dropping some. The data hold 130,000 or so clones, with more than 80% observed a single time. Sequencing was done on a sample of blood. This chain joins TRBV18 and TRBJ2-7; D is unclear. The clonotype originates from a person aged 18-69 years in good health. The CDR3 coding sequence is TGTGCCAGCTCACCGGGGTATCGGGTCTCCGAGCAGTACTTC. Protein: CASSPGYRVSEQYF. Using reference TRBV18 and TRBJ2-7 for the parts outside the CDR3, the full variable domain is NAGVMQNPRHLVRRRGQEARLRCSPMKGHSHVYWYRQLPEEGLKFMVYLQKENIIDESGMPKERFSAEFPKEGPSILRIQQVVRGDSAAYFCASSPGYRVSEQYFGPGTRLTVT.